This record concerns one T cell receptor beta chain sequence. The antigen remains undetermined. This table comes from immunoSEQ multiplex PCR, and its TCRdb copy is limited to in-frame clones, with some not included. The sample comprises roughly 160,000 clones, 80% to 95% of which are singletons, and 1.5% to 2% rests with the top ten. These data are taken from a study of T cell responses to AZD1222 COVID-19 vaccine. On the study more broadly: Second-dose timings of about 4 or about 12 weeks were pooled.

Trimming removed 4 bases at V and 2 bases at J, with 12 bases between. This CDR3 contains 14 residues. Germline-derived CDR1 and CDR2 are LGHDT and YNNKEL (reference sequence). Study-wide results and limits: Compared with day 0, the breadth and depth of the Spike-specific TCR repertoire rose significantly after two doses of AZD1222.

The chain has TRBV3-1 (or the pseudogene TRBV3-2) and TRBJ2-7; maybe TRBD2 (5 bases). Here the sequenced sample was peripheral blood, taken on day 0 of AZD1222 vaccination. The sequence derives from an adult in good health. The chain's CDR3 is CASSPTGMAYEQYF. For the CDR3, the DNA is TGTGCCAGCAGCCCAACCGGGATGGCCTACGAGCAGTACTTC.